The sequence of this T cell receptor (beta chain) was determined in a study of blood T cell repertoires in COVID-19. Authors' methods: Cell counts per sample came from amplifying reference gene primers. The data were produced by immunoSEQ multiplex PCR, yet TCRdb's version contains in-frame clones alone and is incomplete. The V and J calls and clone size come from that table; D and trimming were worked out from the DNA. The table shows around 430,000 clones, with around 88% occurring only once. Losses at the gene ends were 5 bases for V and 11 bases for J; bases not matched to a gene: 11. CDR3 length: 13 residues. Patients at the Seattle site were enrolled during active infection and followed longitudinally.

The genes are TRBV12-3 or TRBV12-4 and TRBJ1-1, with 7 bases that match TRBD1. This sequence originates from a woman aged 50 to 60 with COVID-19, enrolled during active disease. The sequencing input was peripheral blood. The CDR3 DNA sequence: TGTGCCAGCAGTCCAGGGACAGCCAAGAGTGCTTTCTTT. As protein: CASSPGTAKSAFF.